This TCR beta chain is drawn from a study of human T cells and chemical hapten exposure. For the study at large: A roughly 2 cm by roughly 2 cm inner upper arm patch received 2% DPC for sensitization. Patients, a majority of them female, were diagnosed with alopecia areata, totalis or universalis. Patients additionally received therapeutic doses of diphenylcyclopropenone on the scalp once a week, and this continued throughout the approximately 25-week study.

This sample's time point: patch test 3, about 24 weeks after DPC sensitization. Stated treatment: therapeutic diphenylcyclopropenone sensitization with weekly scalp DPC. TCRdb processed the RACE reads anew with MiXCR; each CDR3 protein has one entry. Seen here are approximately 97,000 distinct CDR3 sequences, roughly 27% observed once, and the top ten hold approximately 10%. This CDR3 is built from 16 residues. V was pared by 5 bases and J by 5 bases, with 9 bases of the junction left unmatched. From germline, CDR1 is MNHNY and CDR2 SVGAGI (reference sequence). This specimen was whole blood, taken in connection with sensitization to the hapten diphenylcyclopropenone (DPC). J is TRBJ1-6 and V is TRBV6-6; 7 nucleotides agree with TRBD1. The TCR originated in a man in his forties with alopecia areata. Some clones in this sample may be carry-over from other donors' samples. The CDR3 DNA follows: TGTGCCAGCAGTCTCCCGGACAGGCGGAATAATTCACCCCTCCACTTT. Translation gives CASSLPDRRNNSPLHF.